These T cell receptor beta chains were read from a single sample in a study of CD8+ T cells in alopecia areata. The data were produced by immunoSEQ multiplex PCR, yet TCRdb's version contains in-frame clones alone and is incomplete. The table records some 170,000 clones, roughly 70% of them present only once. The specimen was CD8+ T cells sorted from blood, collected at week 0. These TCRs come from a human donor with alopecia areata. Both conserved end residues are part of each CDR3. Each record gives: J gene, clone size, D gene, V gene, CDR3 DNA, CDR3 protein. The D gene is left open where the match is weak. The listing skips clone size in some rows; elsewhere it reads once, few, many or a size class.

J: TRBJ1-5
size: .
D: .
V: TRBV5-6
DNA: TGTGCCAGCAGCTTGGGTTACAGGGAAGGTCAGCCCCAGCATTTT
CDR3: CASSLGYREGQPQHF

J: TRBJ1-2
size: .
D: TRBD1
V: TRBV7-9
DNA: TGTGCCAGCAGCCTCGACAGGGGGCACGATGGCTACACCTTC
CDR3: CASSLDRGHDGYTF

J: TRBJ2-7
size: few
D: TRBD2
V: TRBV25-1
DNA: TGTGCCAGCAGTGAATTCGCGGGGGGTCCCTACGAGCAGTACTTC
CDR3: CASSEFAGGPYEQYF

J: TRBJ2-1
size: few
D: .
V: TRBV5-1
DNA: TGCGCCAGCAGCTTGGAAGGTCGACCTGATGAGCAGTTCTTC
CDR3: CASSLEGRPDEQFF

J: TRBJ2-5
size: once
D: .
V: TRBV2
DNA: TGTGCCAGCAGTGAGTTGGGGTCGGAAGAGACCCAGTACTTC
CDR3: CASSELGSEETQYF

J: TRBJ1-2
size: .
D: .
V: TRBV29-1
DNA: TGCAGCGTCCTGGGGCAGGGTATCTATGGCTACACCTTC
CDR3: CSVLGQGIYGYTF

J: TRBJ2-3
size: .
D: TRBD2
V: TRBV9
DNA: TGTGCCAGCAGCGTAGCGGGGGGGAGCACAGATACGCAGTATTTT
CDR3: CASSVAGGSTDTQYF

J: TRBJ2-1
size: .
D: .
V: TRBV11-2
DNA: TGTGCCAGCAGCTTACTGGGAGATGAGCAGTTCTTC
CDR3: CASSLLGDEQFF

J: TRBJ1-2
size: .
D: .
V: TRBV14
DNA: TGTGCCAGCAGCCAAGAAGGGATGGGGTATGGCTACACCTTC
CDR3: CASSQEGMGYGYTF

J: TRBJ1-1
size: .
D: .
V: TRBV5-6
DNA: TGTGCCAGCAGCTTGGGATCCACTGAAGCTTTCTTT
CDR3: CASSLGSTEAFF

J: TRBJ2-7
size: once
D: .
V: TRBV30
DNA: TGTGCCTGGAGTGTAACGGTCTACGAGCAGTACTTC
CDR3: CAWSVTVYEQYF

J: TRBJ2-3
size: .
D: .
V: TRBV7-6
DNA: TGTGCCAGCAGCATGTCGGGGTACACAGATACGCAGTATTTT
CDR3: CASSMSGYTDTQYF

J: TRBJ1-3
size: few
D: .
V: TRBV28
DNA: TGTGCCAGCAGCTTTAGGAGTGGAAACACCATATATTTT
CDR3: CASSFRSGNTIYF

J: TRBJ2-1
size: .
D: TRBD2
V: TRBV4-1
DNA: TGCGCCAGCAGCCAGCGGATAGCGGGCTCCTCCTACAATGAGCAGTTCTTC
CDR3: CASSQRIAGSSYNEQFF

J: TRBJ2-7
size: .
D: .
V: TRBV29-1
DNA: TGCAGCGTGCCGGGACCAACCTACGAGCAGTACTTC
CDR3: CSVPGPTYEQYF

J: TRBJ1-2
size: .
D: .
V: TRBV4-2
DNA: TGTGCCAGCAGCCAAGATCCCTCATCCGGACTGAACTATGGCTACACCTTC
CDR3: CASSQDPSSGLNYGYTF

J: TRBJ2-7
size: .
D: TRBD1
V: TRBV5-1
DNA: TGCGCCAGCAGCTTGGTGGACAGGAGCTCCTACGAGCAGTACTTC
CDR3: CASSLVDRSSYEQYF

J: TRBJ1-2
size: .
D: .
V: TRBV7-2
DNA: TGTGCCAGCAGAGAGGGTAGCGGCTACACCTTC
CDR3: CASREGSGYTF

J: TRBJ2-1
size: .
D: TRBD2
V: TRBV4-1
DNA: TGCGCCAGCAGCCAAGGAACTAGCGGAGTACCTCCGTACAATGAGCAGTTCTTC
CDR3: CASSQGTSGVPPYNEQFF

J: TRBJ2-3
size: .
D: .
V: TRBV21-1
DNA: TGTGCCAGCAGCAAAGGAGGACAGGGGTCCACAGATACGCAGTATTTT
CDR3: CASSKGGQGSTDTQYF

J: TRBJ1-1
size: .
D: .
V: TRBV29-1
DNA: TGCAGCGGACAGAAGAACACTGAAGCTTTCTTT
CDR3: CSGQKNTEAFF

J: TRBJ2-5
size: .
D: .
V: TRBV9
DNA: TGTGCCAGCAGCGTGGAGGGATTTGAGACCCAGTACTTC
CDR3: CASSVEGFETQYF

J: TRBJ2-3
size: .
D: .
V: TRBV29-1
DNA: TGCAGCGTTGATGGGGAATTCACAGATACGCAGTATTTT
CDR3: CSVDGEFTDTQYF